Listed here is a single TCR beta chain. What it binds is unknown. Here immunoSEQ multiplex PCR was the method, and the copy in TCRdb shows in-frame clones only, minus some. The data hold about 250,000 clones, with roughly 87% observed a single time. This entry is derived from a study of cytomegalovirus exposure and HLA in healthy donors. Notes on the study in general: Rarity held for most TCR sequences, but there were some public TCRs that occurred in many donors.

V lost 0 bases and J 0 bases, leaving 7 bases between the germline ends. This CDR3 spans 15 amino acids. Germline lookup yields CDR1 MNHEY and CDR2 SVGAGI. This chain uses TRBV6-5 with TRBJ2-3; the D is unclear. This receptor was obtained from a man younger than 35 in good health and CMV-seropositive. Sequenced input: PBMCs. CDR3 amino acids: CASSYSGMSTDTQYF. The DNA for the CDR3 is TGTGCCAGCAGTTACTCGGGGATGAGCACAGATACGCAGTATTTT.